One sample yielded the 32 T cell receptor beta chains listed below, sequenced in a study of Ad26.COV2.S vaccination and SARS-CoV-2 variants. Method: immunoSEQ multiplex PCR; TCRdb's copy keeps in-frame clones and lacks some. This sample has roughly 300,000 clones, with roughly 90% found just once. Stated treatment: about 20 received Ad26.COV2.S at low or high dose, single or two shots; 5 received placebo; per-sample allocation not given. Samples analyzed were those drawn on day 63 after the first vaccine or placebo injection. The sample here was peripheral blood, taken in a trial of Ad26.COV2.S vaccine versus placebo. The receptors originated from a person aged 18 to 65 who received the Ad26.COV2.S COVID-19 vaccine or a placebo.

The CDR3: CASSSPTGTVDGYTF. DNA for the CDR3: TGTGCCAGCAGCTCCCCGACAGGGACGGTCGATGGCTACACCTTC. V is TRBV5-4 and J is TRBJ1-2; 7 bases align to TRBD1. Germline values: CDR1 SGHNT, CDR2 YYREEE (reference sequence). Unmatched junction bases numbered 11, after V lost 3 bases and J lost 6 bases. This CDR3 region has 15 residues.

This chain joins TRBV10-3 and TRBJ1-1, with 7 positions matching TRBD1. CDR1 is ENHRY and CDR2 is SYGVKD in the germline V gene. The CDR3 covers 13 residues. J gave up 2 bases and V 10 bases, and 7 bases lay outside the gene matches. The CDR3 DNA follows: TGTGCCACCGGTACAGGGGAAAACACTGAAGCTTTCTTT. Protein: CATGTGENTEAFF.

The chain links TRBV2 to TRBJ2-3; D may be TRBD1 (6 bases). The CDR3 is 13 amino acids. The germline CDR1 and CDR2 sequences are SNHLY and FYNNEI. Trimming left V 1 base short and J 6 bases short, with 8 bases between. The CDR3 region is CASSEVGADTQYF. DNA for the CDR3: TGTGCCAGCAGTGAAGTGGGGGCTGATACGCAGTATTTT. Full variable domain (rest looked up from reference TRBV2 and TRBJ2-3): EPEVTQTPSHQVTQMGQEVILRCVPISNHLYFYWYRQILGQKVEFLVSFYNNEISEKSEIFDDQFSVERPDGSNFTLKIRSTKLEDSAMYFCASSEVGADTQYFGPGTRLTVL.

V and J are TRBV11-2 and TRBJ2-3, with 15 bases lining up with TRBD2. The J segment lost 4 bases and the V segment lost 5 bases, leaving 4 bases of the junction unmatched. Germline lookup yields CDR1 SGHAT and CDR2 FQNNGV. This CDR3 is 16 amino acids long. The CDR3 spells CASSRRTSGGADTQYF. The CDR3, as DNA: TGTGCCAGCAGCCGACGGACTAGCGGGGGGGCAGATACGCAGTATTTT.

The V call is TRBV19, the J call TRBJ2-5; TRBD1 or TRBD2 may be the D gene (5 bases each). V dropped 4 bases and J dropped 1 base, with 13 bases sitting between them. The CDR3 has 15 residues. Per the germline V gene, CDR1 is LNHDA and CDR2 is SQIVND (reference sequence). The CDR3 coding sequence is TGTGCCAGTAGTACTTCTTCCGGGGCCCAAGAGACCCAGTACTTC. Its translation: CASSTSSGAQETQYF.

This clone was found a few times. The V gene is TRBV10-3, the J gene TRBJ1-3, with a tentative D call TRBD1 (6 bases). The CDR3 sequence is 16 residues long. Germline CDR1 and CDR2: ENHRY and SYGVKD. The V end lost 6 bases, the J end lost 0 bases, and 15 bases lay between the germline ends. CDR3 in amino acids: CAISPSQGTSGNTIYF. CDR3 coding DNA: TGTGCCATCAGCCCCTCGCAGGGGACCTCTGGAAACACCATATATTTT.

This clone turned up a few times. The chain recombines TRBV5-1 with TRBJ2-2; possibly TRBD1 or TRBD2 for D (5 bases each). The CDR3 has 14 amino acids. Looked up from germline, CDR1 is SGHRS and CDR2 is YFSETQ. V shed 5 bases and J shed 1 base, with 9 bases lying between them. The CDR3 is CASSMGRNTGELFF. Here the CDR3 DNA reads TGCGCCAGCAGTATGGGACGGAACACCGGGGAGCTGTTTTTT.

V usage is TRBV19 and J usage is TRBJ1-5; D remains ambiguous. CDR3 size: 14 residues. CDR1 is LNHDA and CDR2 is SQIVND in the germline V gene (reference sequence). V was trimmed by 10 bases and J by 2 bases, leaving 15 bases between them. CDR3 in amino acids: CATSWRQGNQPQHF. In DNA form, the CDR3 reads TGTGCCACTTCCTGGCGGCAGGGCAATCAGCCCCAGCATTTT.

This clone came up a few times. This sequence joins TRBV24-1 and TRBJ2-5, with D hard to call. The CDR3 consists of 13 residues. Germline loops: CDR1 KGHDR, CDR2 SFDVKD. V lost 5 bases to trimming and J lost 2 bases, with 8 bases between them. The CDR3 protein is CATSVGEQETQYF. CDR3 bases: TGTGCCACCAGTGTAGGCGAGCAAGAGACCCAGTACTTC.

The chain combines TRBV7-2 with TRBJ2-1; 12 bases are shared with TRBD2. This CDR3 region has 15 residues. Unmatched junction bases numbered 9, after V lost 7 bases and J lost 8 bases. Per germline, CDR1 SGHTA and CDR2 FQGNSA. The CDR3: CASTKTSGSIDEQFF. In DNA, the CDR3 is TGTGCCAGCACCAAGACTAGCGGGAGTATCGATGAGCAGTTCTTC. Based on the CDR3 plus reference TRBV7-2 and TRBJ2-1, the full variable domain is GAGVSQSPSNKVTEKGKDVELRCDPISGHTALYWYRQSLGQGLEFLIYFQGNSAPDKSGLPSDRFSAERTGGSVSTLTIQRTQQEDSAVYLCASTKTSGSIDEQFFGPGTRLTVL.

The chain joins TRBV7-9 to TRBJ2-1; D possibly corresponds to TRBD1 (6 bases). From germline, CDR1 is SEHNR and CDR2 FQNEAQ (reference sequence). With 1 base removed from V and 7 bases from J, the gap between germline ends came to 11 bases. There are 14 residues in the CDR3. CDR3 in DNA: TGTGCCAGCAGCTTAGACAGGGCACAGAATGAGCAGTTCTTC. Encoded protein: CASSLDRAQNEQFF.

This clone was seen a single time. As DNA, the CDR3 is TGTGCCAGCAGCTTTGCCAGGGGGGACTCCTACGAGCAGTACTTC. Translation gives CASSFARGDSYEQYF. The rearrangement uses TRBV11-2 and TRBJ2-7, with a possible D match to TRBD1 (7 bases). V dropped 3 bases and J dropped 0 bases, with 12 bases sitting between them. Per germline, CDR1 SGHAT and CDR2 FQNNGV. There are 15 residues in the CDR3.

The rearrangement links TRBV13 to TRBJ2-6; D is ambiguous. This CDR3 contains 14 residues. The germline V gene encodes CDR1 PRHDT and CDR2 FYEKMQ (reference sequence). The V gene lost 4 bases and the J gene lost 1 base, with 5 bases spanning the gap. CDR3 amino acids: CASSSSSGANVLTF. CDR3 in DNA: TGTGCCAGCAGCTCGAGTTCTGGGGCCAACGTCCTGACTTTC.

This clone was counted a single time. The V and J genes are TRBV7-2 and TRBJ2-3; D not resolved. V was trimmed by 5 bases and J by 5 bases, leaving 11 bases between them. The CDR3 sequence is 13 residues long. Germline V gene sequence: CDR1 SGHTA, CDR2 FQGNSA. CDR3 loop: CASSPLGGDTQYF. The CDR3 DNA sequence: TGTGCCAGCAGCCCCTTGGGTGGAGATACGCAGTATTTT.

This clone was seen more than once but under ten times. Other DNA sequences in the sample encode the same CDR3. The chain employs TRBV28 and TRBJ1-5; D is unclear. The CDR3 loop spans 15 amino acids. V lost 7 bases and J 2 bases, leaving 15 bases between the germline ends. CDR1 is MDHEN, CDR2 SYDVKM, per germline. DNA of the CDR3: TGTGCCAGCAAAACCCGGAGACCTGGCAATCAGCCCCAGCATTTT. Protein: CASKTRRPGNQPQHF.

V and J are TRBV3-1 (or the pseudogene TRBV3-2) and TRBJ2-2; TRBD2 matches 13 bases. The CDR3 has 18 residues. CDR1 is LGHDT, CDR2 YNNKEL, per germline (reference sequence). V was clipped by 1 base and J by 2 bases; unmatched bases: 4. The DNA for the CDR3 is TGTGCCAGCAGCCAAGGACTAGCGGGGGGCCTTAACACCGGGGAGCTGTTTTTT. It yields the protein CASSQGLAGGLNTGELFF.

The genes are TRBV6-2 or TRBV6-3 and TRBJ1-1; TRBD1 matches at 7 bases. The ends lost 4 bases at V and 1 base at J; junction bases unmatched: 6. This CDR3 is built from 15 residues. The V gene's germline CDR1 is MNHEY and CDR2 SVGEGT. The CDR3 loop reads CASSSRGRGNTEAFF. Written as DNA, the CDR3 is TGTGCCAGCAGTTCGAGGGGGCGGGGGAACACTGAAGCTTTCTTT.

The chain links TRBV6-6 to TRBJ2-7, with D possibly being TRBD1 (5 bases). Looked up from germline, CDR1 is MNHNY and CDR2 is SVGAGI (reference sequence). The CDR3 is made up of 12 amino acids. Trimming pared 6 bases from V and 3 bases from J, leaving 9 bases between. CDR3 sequence reads: CASRPTDYEQYF. The CDR3 DNA reads as TGTGCCAGCAGACCGACAGACTACGAGCAGTACTTC.

The chain joins TRBV21-1 to TRBJ2-7. TRBV21-1 is reported as a pseudogene. The CDR3 sequence is 12 residues long. The CDR3, as DNA: TGTGCCAGCAGCAAAGGTGCCTACGAGCAGTACTTC. It encodes CASSKGAYEQYF.

The J gene is TRBJ2-2, the V gene TRBV19; 12 bases map to TRBD2. The CDR3 is 15 residues long. CDR1 and CDR2 (germline): LNHDA, SQIVND (reference sequence). The V gene end was trimmed by 7 bases and the J gene end by 13 bases; junction bases not matched to a gene: 13. CDR3 region: CASTITTSGGRGLFF. The CDR3 DNA is TGTGCCAGTACAATAACGACTAGCGGGGGCCGGGGGCTGTTTTTT. Combining the CDR3 with reference TRBV19 and TRBJ2-2 gives the whole variable domain DGGITQSPKYLFRKEGQNVTLSCEQNLNHDAMYWYRQDPGQGLRLIYYSQIVNDFQKGDIAEGYSVSREKKESFPLTVTSAQKNPTAFYLCASTITTSGGRGLFFGEGSRLTVL.

This chain uses TRBV3-1 (or the pseudogene TRBV3-2) with TRBJ2-3; 11 bases agree with TRBD2. The CDR3 length is 15 residues. Germline lookup yields CDR1 LGHDT and CDR2 YNNKEL (reference sequence). The J segment lost 3 bases and the V segment lost 4 bases, leaving 3 bases of the junction unmatched. The CDR3 region is CASSLGLAATDTQYF. CDR3 in DNA: TGTGCCAGCAGCCTGGGACTAGCGGCTACAGATACGCAGTATTTT.

This sequence joins TRBV6-5 and TRBJ2-5; 7 bases match TRBD1. CDR1 MNHEY and CDR2 SVGAGI come from the germline V gene. This CDR3 has 16 residues. V trimming: 2 bases; J trimming: 3 bases; junction bases outside the gene matches: 9. The CDR3 loop is CASSYGVGQLKETQYF. Here the CDR3 DNA reads TGTGCCAGCAGTTACGGCGTGGGACAGCTAAAAGAGACCCAGTACTTC.

The V gene is TRBV19, the J gene TRBJ2-1; D not resolved. The CDR3 has 15 amino acids. The V gene's germline CDR1 is LNHDA and CDR2 SQIVND (reference sequence). Trimming removed 4 bases at V and 0 bases at J, with 10 bases between. Written as DNA, the CDR3 is TGTGCCAGTAGTACCCACACGAGCTCCTACAATGAGCAGTTCTTC. Amino acid sequence: CASSTHTSSYNEQFF.

V and J are TRBV18 and TRBJ2-7, with 7 positions matching TRBD2. CDR3 length equals 13 residues. V trimming: 6 bases; J trimming: 6 bases; junction bases outside the gene matches: 8. Germline lookup yields CDR1 KGHSH and CDR2 LQKENI. This CDR3 is CASSWSGTPEQYF. CDR3 in DNA: TGTGCCAGCTCTTGGAGCGGGACCCCCGAGCAGTACTTC.

The chain carries TRBV5-1 and TRBJ2-2, with D tentatively TRBD1 (6 bases). Trimming took 7 bases from V and 0 from J, leaving 7 bases between them. Germline V gene lookup returns CDR1 SGHRS and CDR2 YFSETQ. The CDR3 spans 13 residues. The CDR3 loop is CASGQTNTGELFF. CDR3 sequence (DNA): TGCGCCAGCGGACAGACGAACACCGGGGAGCTGTTTTTT. The entire variable domain, with the rest obtained from reference TRBV5-1 and TRBJ2-2, is as follows: KAGVTQTPRYLIKTRGQQVTLSCSPISGHRSVSWYQQTPGQGLQFLFEYFSETQRNKGNFPGRFSGRQFSNSRSEMNVSTLELGDSALYLCASGQTNTGELFFGEGSRLTVL.

This clone occurred a few times. The rearrangement joins TRBV5-1 to TRBJ2-3; D assignment may be TRBD1 or TRBD2 (5 bases each). The CDR3 is made up of 14 amino acids. V was clipped by 8 bases and J by 6 bases, with 19 bases between them. Germline V gives CDR1 SGHRS, CDR2 YFSETQ. In DNA form, the CDR3 reads TGCGCCAGTCAAACATCCGGGGCCCGGGATACGCAGTATTTT. This gives the protein CASQTSGARDTQYF.

On this clone itself: Other DNA sequences in the same sample also yield this CDR3. CDR3: CASRAGSSYEQYF. The CDR3 DNA reads TGCGCCAGCAGGGCAGGGTCCTCCTACGAGCAGTACTTC. This chain links TRBV5-1 with TRBJ2-7; TRBD1 might be the D (5 bases). V was pared by 5 bases and J by 0 bases, with 9 bases between. Germline CDR1 and CDR2: SGHRS and YFSETQ. The CDR3 totals 13 residues.

The chain recombines TRBV7-9 with TRBJ1-4; a possible D gene is TRBD1 (6 bases). There are 13 residues in the CDR3. CDR1 SEHNR and CDR2 FQNEAQ come from the germline V gene (reference sequence). V was shortened by 1 base and J by 8 bases, with 8 bases between the two germline ends. CDR3 loop: CASSLDGGEKLFF. The CDR3 DNA reads TGTGCCAGCAGCTTAGACGGGGGCGAAAAACTGTTTTTT.

The V and J genes are TRBV7-9 and TRBJ2-7; 9 bases are a match to TRBD1. Looked up from germline, CDR1 is SEHNR and CDR2 is FQNEAQ (reference sequence). The CDR3 loop spans 15 amino acids. Losses at the gene ends were 5 bases for V and 0 bases for J; bases not matched to a gene: 5. The CDR3 region has the DNA TGTGCCAGCAGCACGGACAGGGGAAGCTCCTACGAGCAGTACTTC. This encodes CASSTDRGSSYEQYF. The full variable domain, completed using reference TRBV7-9 and TRBJ2-7, is DTGVSQNPRHKITKRGQNVTFRCDPISEHNRLYWYRQTLGQGPEFLTYFQNEAQLEKSRLLSDRFSAERPKGSFSTLEIQRTEQGDSAMYLCASSTDRGSSYEQYFGPGTRLTVT.

The rearrangement links TRBV3-1 (or the pseudogene TRBV3-2) to TRBJ2-2, with TRBD2 identical over 12 bases. CDR1 and CDR2 from the germline V gene are LGHDT and YNNKEL (reference sequence). The junction had 1 base not matched to a gene; V was cut back by 6 bases and J by 5 bases. The CDR3 totals 14 residues. The CDR3 nucleotides are TGTGCCAGCAGTCTAGCGGGGGGGACCGGGGAGCTGTTTTTT. Its protein is CASSLAGGTGELFF.

The CDR3 spells CASSPTGQGADTGELFF. The CDR3 region has the DNA TGCGCCAGCAGCCCAACGGGACAGGGGGCGGACACCGGGGAGCTGTTTTTT. This chain uses TRBV4-3 with TRBJ2-2; TRBD1 agrees at 12 bases. V lost 4 bases and J lost 3; bases outside the gene matches: 6. Germline-derived CDR1 and CDR2 are LGHNA and YSLEER. CDR3 length equals 17 residues.

This chain uses TRBV24-1 with TRBJ2-5; D is undetermined. The CDR3 runs to 12 residues. The germline gives CDR1 KGHDR, CDR2 SFDVKD. V dropped 2 bases and J dropped 4 bases, with 4 bases sitting between them. CDR3 amino acids: CATSDYSETQYF. In DNA, the CDR3 is TGTGCCACCAGTGATTACTCAGAGACCCAGTACTTC.